The T cell receptor beta chain under discussion was sequenced for a study of OX40 agonist ivuxolimab in advanced cancers. Across the study: Under the entry rules, prior anti-PD-1, anti-PD-L1 or anti-CTLA-4 therapy was allowed, and about 38% had some. Overall study results and limits: Clones of CD4+ and CD8+ blood T cells grew by week 6 at doses of 0.1 to 3.0 mg/kg. CD4+ T cells averaged fewer expanded clones than CD8+ T cells.

For this clone: Its antigen is currently unknown.

CDR1 and CDR2 from the germline V gene are SGHVS and FQNEAQ. Trimming took off 2 bases at V and 8 bases at J, with 12 bases between the two ends. The CDR3 loop spans 14 amino acids. Sequencing was performed with immunoSEQ multiplex PCR; in TCRdb, only in-frame clones are kept and a portion is missing. This table holds under 85,000 clones, approximately 90% found once. The chain joins TRBV7-8 to TRBJ1-4, with D perhaps TRBD1 (6 bases). The input for sequencing was CD4+ or CD8+ T cells sorted from blood, taken in a trial of the OX40 agonist ivuxolimab. The receptor was isolated from an adult with an advanced solid tumor such as melanoma, head and neck, liver or kidney cancer. CDR3 nucleotides: TGTGCCAGCAGCTTATACCGGGGACAAGAAAAACTGTTTTTT. It translates to CASSLYRGQEKLFF. The full variable domain, rest sourced from reference TRBV7-8 and TRBJ1-4, is GAGVSQSPRYKVAKRGQDVALRCDPISGHVSLFWYQQALGQGPEFLTYFQNEAQLDKSGLPSDRFFAERPEGSVSTLKIQRTQQEDSAVYLCASSLYRGQEKLFFGSGTQLSVL.